Listed here are 23 T cell receptor beta chains from one sample, sequenced in a study of cytomegalovirus exposure and HLA in healthy donors (dated by TCRdb to the late 2010s). Library method: the immunoSEQ multiplex PCR assay. For the multiplex PCR, a mixture combining 60 forward primers for TCR Vbeta segments and 13 reverse primers for TCR Jbeta segments was used. TCRdb obtained this table from immuneACCESS and retained in-frame rearrangements with V and J assigned. These tables miss some clones; where compared with another copy, unresolved V genes account for less than half of the shortfall, and the remainder is unexplained. The table for this sample lists about 190,000 clones; roughly three quarters of them were counted only once. The ten most abundant clones make up around 1.6% of the sample. The material sequenced was PBMCs. These receptors came from a woman aged 18-29 years in good health and CMV-seronegative.

The chain has TRBV7-9 and TRBJ1-1; D is perhaps TRBD1 (6 bases). Trimming stripped 5 bases from V and 6 bases from J, with 22 bases between. This CDR3 region has 16 residues. Germline CDR1 is SEHNR and CDR2 is FQNEAQ (reference sequence). CDR3 sequence (DNA): TGTGCCAGCAGCCAGGGACAAGGGGCTTATCACGCTGAAGCTTTCTTT. This sequence encodes CASSQGQGAYHAEAFF.

The chain combines TRBV4-2 with TRBJ2-7; no clear D gene. Trimming stripped 0 bases from V and 5 bases from J, with 11 bases between. The CDR3 covers 14 residues. The germline CDR1 and CDR2 sequences are LGHNA and YNFKEQ. CDR3 region: CASSQDLEVHEQYF. CDR3 sequence (DNA): TGTGCCAGCAGCCAAGATTTAGAAGTCCACGAGCAGTACTTC.

This rearrangement joins TRBV14 to TRBJ1-1; D may be TRBD1 (6 bases). CDR1 is SGHDN and CDR2 is FVKESK in the germline V gene. CDR3 length: 17 residues. V lost 1 base to trimming and J lost 3 bases, with 18 bases between them. CDR3 amino acids: CASSQAVTLTGDTEAFF. CDR3 DNA: TGTGCCAGCAGCCAAGCGGTAACCCTGACAGGAGACACTGAAGCTTTCTTT.

This chain joins TRBV27 and TRBJ2-7; a possible D gene is TRBD2 (6 bases). CDR3 length: 13 amino acids. Germline V CDR1 and CDR2: MNHEY, SMNVEV (reference sequence). Trimming left V 4 bases short and J 5 bases short, with 12 bases between. CDR3: CASSSTRSHEQYF. The CDR3 DNA reads as TGTGCCAGCAGTTCGACTAGATCCCACGAGCAGTACTTC.

The CDR3, as DNA: TGTGCCAGCAGCTTATTGGCAGAAGAGACCCAGTACTTC. Residues: CASSLLAEETQYF. The chain uses TRBV7-8 and TRBJ2-5; D is undetermined. CDR1 and CDR2 (germline): SGHVS, FQNEAQ. This CDR3 is built from 13 residues. V lost 2 bases and J 3 bases, leaving 7 bases between the germline ends.

The chain recombines TRBV11-2 with TRBJ1-1; unclear D gene. Germline loops: CDR1 SGHAT, CDR2 FQNNGV. Trimming took off 4 bases at V and 3 bases at J, with 9 bases between the two ends. CDR3 length equals 13 residues. The CDR3 DNA reads as TGTGCCAGCAGCTCCCTACCATACACTGAAGCTTTCTTT. This gives the protein CASSSLPYTEAFF.

This chain connects TRBV2 to TRBJ1-2; 7 bases match TRBD1. The junction had 2 bases not matched to a gene; V was cut back by 5 bases and J by 2 bases. Germline assignment: CDR1 SNHLY and CDR2 FYNNEI. CDR3 size: 13 residues. Here the CDR3 DNA reads TGTGCCAGCAGTCAGACAGGGAACTATGGCTACACCTTC. It specifies CASSQTGNYGYTF.

The chain employs TRBV10-1 and TRBJ2-1; D might be TRBD2 (6 bases). Germline V CDR1 and CDR2: WNHNN, SYGVQD (reference sequence). Trimming removed 6 bases from V and 4 bases from J, with 10 bases in between. This CDR3 is 13 amino acids long. CDR3 loop: CASSGGPYNEQFF. In DNA, the CDR3 is TGCGCCAGCAGCGGGGGTCCTTACAATGAGCAGTTCTTC.

This chain uses TRBV2 with TRBJ1-1; 9 bases agree with TRBD1. In germline, CDR1 is SNHLY, CDR2 FYNNEI. Unmatched junction bases numbered 8, after V lost 3 bases and J lost 6 bases. The CDR3 runs to 15 residues. This chain's CDR3 is CASSDSGQGFAEAFF. As DNA, the CDR3 is TGTGCCAGCAGTGATTCGGGACAGGGTTTTGCTGAAGCTTTCTTT.

The V gene is TRBV7-2, the J gene TRBJ1-2; D gene ambiguous. This CDR3 contains 13 residues. V lost 0 bases to trimming and J lost 4 bases, with 6 bases between them. From germline, CDR1 is SGHTA and CDR2 FQGNSA. The CDR3 loop reads CASSLASGYGYTF. The CDR3 bases are TGTGCCAGCAGCTTAGCTTCGGGCTATGGCTACACCTTC.

This chain connects TRBV15 to TRBJ1-2, with 8 bases that match TRBD1. Germline V gene data show CDR1 as LNHNV and CDR2 as YYDKDF (reference sequence). The CDR3 extends over 13 amino acids. With 5 bases clipped from V and 5 bases from J, the junction kept 4 bases outside the gene matches. The chain's CDR3 is CATSQGQEYGYTF. The CDR3 DNA reads as TGTGCCACCAGCCAGGGACAGGAGTATGGCTACACCTTC.

The gene calls are TRBV9 and TRBJ2-1; 11 nucleotides line up with TRBD2. Germline-derived CDR1 and CDR2 are SGDLS and YYNGEE. The CDR3 totals 16 residues. V was clipped by 4 bases and J by 7 bases; unmatched bases: 10. The CDR3 sequence: CASSPRRASGGNEQFF. CDR3 nucleotides: TGTGCCAGCAGCCCCCGGCGGGCTAGCGGGGGGAATGAGCAGTTCTTC.

The chain combines TRBV9 with TRBJ1-1; 8 nucleotides align to TRBD1. The length of the CDR3 is 14 residues. Germline V gene data show CDR1 as SGDLS and CDR2 as YYNGEE. V was pared by 0 bases and J by 5 bases, with 3 bases of the junction left unmatched. CDR3 DNA: TGTGCCAGCAGCGTAGCCACAGGGGGGACTGAAGCTTTCTTT. Its protein is CASSVATGGTEAFF.

The V call is TRBV5-1, the J call TRBJ2-3; 8 nucleotides agree with TRBD1. The V gene's germline CDR1 is SGHRS and CDR2 YFSETQ. Trimming cost V 4 bases and J 1 base; bases outside gene matches: 2. The length of the CDR3 is 14 residues. CDR3 nucleotide sequence: TGCGCCAGCAGCGAGACAGGGGGCACAGATACGCAGTATTTT. Translation: CASSETGGTDTQYF.

This chain links TRBV11-2 with TRBJ1-5; D is ambiguous. V gave up 4 bases and J gave up 0 bases, with 7 bases separating them. CDR1 and CDR2 (germline): SGHAT, FQNNGV. The CDR3 is 14 residues long. CDR3 in amino acids: CASSSDNSNQPQHF. The CDR3, as DNA: TGTGCCAGCAGCTCCGACAATAGCAATCAGCCCCAGCATTTT.

This chain connects TRBV30 to TRBJ1-2; D is uncertain. The V gene lost 1 base and the J gene lost 2 bases, with 8 bases spanning the gap. This CDR3 region has 13 residues. The germline V gene encodes CDR1 GTSNPN and CDR2 SVGIG (reference sequence). DNA of the CDR3: TGTGCCTGGAGTGAGCTGATAAACTATGGCTACACCTTC. The encoded protein is CAWSELINYGYTF.

This clone was counted between two and nine times. This sample also contains other DNA sequences that code for the same CDR3. The rearrangement uses TRBV5-1 and TRBJ2-1; D is perhaps TRBD1 (5 bases). Trimming pared 2 bases from V and 3 bases from J, leaving 9 bases between. Germline CDR1 and CDR2: SGHRS and YFSETQ. The length of the CDR3 is 14 residues. The CDR3 DNA is TGCGCCAGCAGCTTAAGAGACAGCTACAATGAGCAGTTCTTC. Amino acids: CASSLRDSYNEQFF.

The chain links TRBV2 to TRBJ2-3; 11 bases are shared with TRBD1. Per germline, CDR1 SNHLY and CDR2 FYNNEI. V lost 6 bases and J lost 6; bases outside the gene matches: 5. CDR3 size: 14 residues. This CDR3 reads CASSVGTGGDTQYF. CDR3 DNA sequence: TGTGCCAGCAGCGTAGGGACAGGGGGTGATACGCAGTATTTT.

This chain joins TRBV19 and TRBJ1-5; the match to TRBD1 covers 7 bases. CDR1 is LNHDA and CDR2 is SQIVND in the germline V gene (reference sequence). J was trimmed by 6 bases and V by 6 bases; bases with no gene match: 14. This CDR3 comprises 16 residues. The CDR3 here is CASRPYDRAVGQPQHF. CDR3 DNA sequence: TGTGCCAGTAGGCCCTACGACAGGGCAGTCGGTCAGCCCCAGCATTTT. Full variable domain (remainder filled in from reference TRBV19 and TRBJ1-5): DGGITQSPKYLFRKEGQNVTLSCEQNLNHDAMYWYRQDPGQGLRLIYYSQIVNDFQKGDIAEGYSVSREKKESFPLTVTSAQKNPTAFYLCASRPYDRAVGQPQHFGDGTRLSIL.

In this sample, this clone turned up once. The rearrangement uses TRBV16 and TRBJ1-2, with D tentatively TRBD1 (6 bases). The CDR3 has 15 residues. Per the germline V gene, CDR1 is KGHSY and CDR2 is FQNENV. Trimming took off 7 bases at V and 6 bases at J, with 21 bases between the two ends. Written as DNA, the CDR3 is TGTGCCAGCACCCCAAAAACCGGGACATCGGATGGCTACACCTTC. Translated: CASTPKTGTSDGYTF.

This clone occurred a few times. CDR3: CASNRDSSPVTEAFF. The CDR3 DNA sequence: TGTGCCAGCAATCGGGACAGCTCTCCAGTCACTGAAGCTTTCTTT. The chain employs TRBV2 and TRBJ1-1; 7 bases align to TRBD1. CDR1 and CDR2 from the germline V gene are SNHLY and FYNNEI. V shed 7 bases and J 4 bases; nucleotides not matched to a gene: 12. This CDR3 is 15 amino acids long.

The CDR3 sequence: CASSPYTEGQPQHF. DNA of the CDR3: TGTGCCAGCAGTCCTTACACAGAGGGACAGCCCCAGCATTTT. V is TRBV25-1 and J is TRBJ1-5, with D hard to call. Germline V gene sequence: CDR1 MGHDK, CDR2 SYGVNS. V was pared by 5 bases and J by 7 bases, with 15 bases between. This CDR3 has 14 amino acids.

This chain links TRBV15 with TRBJ2-3, with a weak D call TRBD1 (6 bases). The V and J ends lost 2 bases and 5 bases respectively, with 20 bases between them. This CDR3 is 17 amino acids long. CDR1 is LNHNV, CDR2 YYDKDF, per germline (reference sequence). The DNA of the CDR3 is TGTGCCACCAGCAGACAGGGGCAGGCGGATTTGGTAGATACGCAGTATTTT. Protein product: CATSRQGQADLVDTQYF.